Listed here are 32 T cell receptor beta chains from one sample, sequenced in a study of metastatic and nonmetastatic thyroid tumors. All patients were untreated before thyroid surgery. TCRdb called clones again from the PCR reads with MiXCR. The sample includes tens of thousands of clones, approximately 25% of them seen just once. The sample consisted of blood. Receptors originate from a female donor with papillary thyroid cancer or a benign thyroid nodule (not recorded which). Some clones in this sample may be carry-over from other donors' samples.

As to this clone: At one boundary the junction diverges from the germline segment, which might be a read error. This chain uses TRBV11-2 with TRBJ1-6; D is ambiguous. The CDR3 consists of 17 residues. CDR1 is SGHAT, CDR2 FQNNGV, per germline. The CDR3 loop reads CASSFRTRRTYKSPRHF. The DNA of the CDR3 is TGTGCCAGCAGCTTCCGCACTCGGAGGACCTATAAGTCACCCCGCCACTTT.

In regard to this clone: The junction shows a germline mismatch at one end, possibly a read error. This chain connects TRBV24-1 to TRBJ2-2; 9 positions match TRBD1. Germline CDR1 and CDR2: KGHDR and SFDVKD. This CDR3 has 15 residues. The CDR3 sequence is CATSGGQGNTGVLCF. CDR3 DNA: TGTGCCACCAGTGGTGGACAGGGGAACACCGGGGTGCTGTGTTTT.

This clone appeared a few times. This rearrangement joins TRBV19 to TRBJ2-3, with 10 bases fitting TRBD2. From germline, CDR1 is LNHDA and CDR2 SQIVND (reference sequence). The CDR3 sequence is 15 residues long. J was trimmed by 4 bases and V by 5 bases; bases with no gene match: 6. This CDR3 is CASSQAGGRADTQYF. In DNA, the CDR3 is TGTGCCAGTAGTCAAGCGGGGGGGCGGGCAGATACGCAGTATTTT.

This clone was seen repeatedly, ten times or more. This chain joins TRBV2 and TRBJ2-3; D unresolved. CDR3 length: 12 amino acids. CDR1 and CDR2 from the germline V gene are SNHLY and FYNNEI. V was trimmed by 3 bases and J by 5 bases, leaving 6 bases between them. For the CDR3, the DNA is TGTGCCAGCAGTGATTGGGGAGATACGCAGTATTTT. It encodes CASSDWGDTQYF.

This clone was counted at least ten times. The chain couples TRBV7-2 to TRBJ1-1; weak D call: TRBD1 (5 bases). Germline V gene data show CDR1 as SGHTA and CDR2 as FQGNSA. The CDR3 contains 14 residues. Trimming cost V 5 bases and J 5 bases, with 15 bases left between them. The CDR3 loop reads CASSLDIRRTEAFF. The CDR3 DNA reads TGTGCCAGCAGCCTGGACATTCGGAGGACTGAAGCTTTCTTT.

The chain recombines TRBV4-1 with TRBJ1-5, with 7 bases matching TRBD1. Looked up from germline, CDR1 is MGHRA and CDR2 is YSYEKL. This CDR3 region has 15 residues. J gave up 3 bases and V 5 bases, and 7 bases lay outside the gene matches. DNA for the CDR3: TGCGCCAGCAGCGATTTACAGGGGTACAATCAGCCCCAGCATTTT. This sequence encodes CASSDLQGYNQPQHF.

V usage is TRBV7-6 and J usage is TRBJ1-4, with TRBD1 as a possible D gene (6 bases). The germline gives CDR1 SGHVS, CDR2 FNYEAQ. CDR3 length equals 18 residues. The ends were cut back, 1 base at V and 2 bases at J, with 17 bases in the middle. DNA for the CDR3: TGTGCCAGCAGCTTAGGTTCAAGGACGGGGGGCACTAATGAAAAACTGTTTTTT. This translates into CASSLGSRTGGTNEKLFF.

This clone was observed once. The chain employs TRBV11-2 and TRBJ2-6; 9 bases match TRBD1. Germline V gives CDR1 SGHAT, CDR2 FQNNGV. This CDR3 has 17 amino acids. V dropped 5 bases and J dropped 2; count of bases not matched to a gene: 7. The CDR3 spells CASSLQGANTGANVLTF. CDR3 DNA: TGTGCCAGCAGCCTACAGGGGGCCAACACTGGGGCCAACGTCCTGACTTTC.

This clone was counted many times. The chain couples TRBV5-1 to TRBJ2-7, with TRBD1 as a possible D gene (6 bases). The length of the CDR3 is 14 residues. CDR1 SGHRS and CDR2 YFSETQ come from the germline V gene. Trimming took 4 bases from V and 1 from J, leaving 12 bases between them. DNA of the CDR3: TGCGCCAGCAGCACCCTACAGGGATCCTACGAGCAGTACTTC. Translation gives CASSTLQGSYEQYF.

This clone occurred many times. The chain joins TRBV11-3 to TRBJ2-2; TRBD2 matches 8 bases. Germline lookup yields CDR1 SGHNT and CDR2 YENEEA. CDR3 length: 15 residues. The V gene end was trimmed by 5 bases and the J gene end by 3 bases; junction bases not matched to a gene: 5. This chain's CDR3 is CASSPGGRYTGELFF. The CDR3 DNA is TGTGCCAGCAGCCCGGGAGGGCGGTACACCGGGGAGCTGTTTTTT.

This clone occurred many times. The chain employs TRBV5-1 and TRBJ2-2; 9 nucleotides line up with TRBD1. CDR1 and CDR2 from the germline V gene are SGHRS and YFSETQ. This CDR3 has 15 residues. With 0 bases clipped from V and 5 bases from J, the junction kept 2 bases outside the gene matches. The CDR3 coding sequence is TGCGCCAGCAGCTTGGGGGACAGGGTAACCGGGGAGCTGTTTTTT. It encodes CASSLGDRVTGELFF.

This clone is medium-sized by share. The sample carries other DNA sequences with the same CDR3. The chain is built from TRBV28 and TRBJ1-1; 7 bases match TRBD1. CDR3 length: 13 residues. V shed 5 bases and J 8 bases; nucleotides not matched to a gene: 8. Germline lookup yields CDR1 MDHEN and CDR2 SYDVKM. In DNA form, the CDR3 reads TGTGCCAGCAGTCCTAGGGGACAGATAGAAGCTTTCTTT. Its protein is CASSPRGQIEAFF.

As DNA, the CDR3 is TGTGCCAGCAGCCAATCCGCGGGGGGTGAGCAGTTCTTC. This gives the protein CASSQSAGGEQFF. The chain recombines TRBV3-1 with TRBJ2-1, with TRBD2 matching 8 bases. Germline V lookup: CDR1 LGHDT, CDR2 YNNKEL (reference sequence). After removal of 2 bases from V and 9 bases from J, the junction contained 3 bases not matched to a gene. The CDR3 loop spans 13 amino acids.

This clone was seen many times. This CDR3 is CSASALRPVQYF. In DNA, the CDR3 is TGCAGTGCTAGTGCCCTAAGGCCGGTGCAGTACTTC. This rearrangement joins TRBV20-1 to TRBJ2-7, with D unclear. The CDR3 has 12 amino acids. Germline-derived CDR1 and CDR2 are DFQATT and SNEGSKA (reference sequence). V gave up 3 bases and J gave up 9 bases, with 15 bases separating them.

This clone appeared many times. The chain employs TRBV20-1 and TRBJ2-7; 8 bases fit TRBD2. Germline loops: CDR1 DFQATT, CDR2 SNEGSKA (reference sequence). The CDR3 totals 16 residues. The junction had 17 bases not matched to a gene; V was cut back by 6 bases and J by 4 bases. CDR3: CSANPVEGRGRYEQYF. DNA for the CDR3: TGCAGTGCCAACCCGGTCGAGGGCCGCGGGAGGTACGAGCAGTACTTC.

This clone was found many times. The chain carries TRBV7-9 and TRBJ2-2; a possible D gene is TRBD2 (6 bases). Germline assignment: CDR1 SEHNR and CDR2 FQNEAQ (reference sequence). The CDR3 sequence is 15 residues long. V gave up 5 bases and J gave up 3 bases, with 13 bases separating them. In DNA, the CDR3 is TGTGCCAGCAGCAAGGGACTCGAGTACACCGGGGAGCTGTTTTTT. Protein sequence: CASSKGLEYTGELFF.

There are many counts of this clone. The genes are TRBV20-1 and TRBJ1-1, with D possibly TRBD1 on 6 matching bases. The CDR3 has 13 amino acids. The germline V gene has CDR1 DFQATT and CDR2 SNEGSKA (reference sequence). The V end was cut by 3 bases, the J end by 3 bases, with 11 bases between. The CDR3 reads CSARKGGYTEAFF. The DNA for the CDR3 is TGCAGTGCTAGGAAGGGGGGGTACACTGAAGCTTTCTTT.

Worth noting for this clone: Likely a read error: the CDR3 ends without its conserved phenylalanine or tryptophan. The chain joins TRBV28 to TRBJ1-2; TRBD1 matches at 7 bases. The CDR3 is 14 residues long. Germline V gene sequence: CDR1 MDHEN, CDR2 SYDVKM. Losses at the gene ends were 6 bases for V and 6 bases for J; bases not matched to a gene: 10. The CDR3 region has the DNA TGTGCCAGCAGCCTGTACAGGGGAAAGAATGGCTACACCATC. Amino acids: CASSLYRGKNGYTI.

This clone was counted ten times or more. The chain couples TRBV15 to TRBJ1-4, with TRBD1 as a possible D gene (5 bases). Germline V gene data show CDR1 as LNHNV and CDR2 as YYDKDF (reference sequence). Trimming cost V 5 bases and J 7 bases, with 11 bases left between them. The CDR3 covers 13 residues. As DNA, the CDR3 is TGTGCCACCAGCCCGCGACAGCCTGAAAAACTGTTTTTT. This sequence encodes CATSPRQPEKLFF.

This clone occurred a few times. The chain joins TRBV28 to TRBJ2-7; the D gene is possibly TRBD1 (6 bases). Trimming took off 2 bases at V and 4 bases at J, with 12 bases between the two ends. The CDR3 spans 14 residues. The germline V gene encodes CDR1 MDHEN and CDR2 SYDVKM. CDR3 in amino acids: CASSLVQGPYEQYF. DNA for the CDR3: TGTGCCAGCAGTTTAGTTCAGGGGCCTTACGAGCAGTACTTC.

This chain uses TRBV30 with TRBJ1-1, with D tentatively TRBD1 (5 bases). This CDR3 has 13 residues. Germline V gene sequence: CDR1 GTSNPN, CDR2 SVGIG (reference sequence). V was pared by 3 bases and J by 0 bases, with 8 bases between. The CDR3 nucleotides read TGTGCCTGGAGGGCAGGGTTGAACACTGAAGCTTTCTTT. It translates to CAWRAGLNTEAFF. The full variable domain, in which reference TRBV30 and TRBJ1-1 provide the parts outside the CDR3, is SQTIHQWPATLVQPVGSPLSLECTVEGTSNPNLYWYRQAAGRGLQLLFYSVGIGQISSEVPQNLSASRPQDRQFILSSKKLLLSDSGFYLCAWRAGLNTEAFFGQGTRLTVV.

This clone was recorded many times. For the CDR3, the DNA is TGTGCCAGCAGTTTGAGAGGGGGAGCGACAGATACGCAGTATTTT. Amino acids: CASSLRGGATDTQYF. The rearrangement links TRBV27 to TRBJ2-3; perhaps TRBD1 as D (6 bases). The CDR3 is made up of 15 amino acids. Per the germline V gene, CDR1 is MNHEY and CDR2 is SMNVEV (reference sequence). The ends were cut back, 3 bases at V and 3 bases at J, with 13 bases in the middle.

This clone showed up many times. The V and J genes are TRBV28 and TRBJ1-2, with D tentatively TRBD1 (5 bases). Germline CDR1 reads MDHEN; CDR2 reads SYDVKM. The V and J ends lost 10 bases and 3 bases respectively, with 27 bases between them. The CDR3 covers 17 residues. The CDR3 loop reads CAIPSGADINGHYGYTF. In DNA, the CDR3 is TGTGCCATCCCCTCCGGGGCAGACATCAATGGTCACTATGGCTACACCTTC.

This clone has a count of ten or more. The rearrangement links TRBV5-8 to TRBJ1-1; unclear D gene. The CDR3 is 11 amino acids. From germline, CDR1 is SGHTS and CDR2 YDEGEE. Trimming pared 6 bases from V and 5 bases from J, leaving 8 bases between. CDR3 sequence reads: CASTRRTEAFF. The CDR3 nucleotides read TGTGCCAGCACCCGTAGGACTGAAGCTTTCTTT.

This clone has at least ten counts. The CDR3 protein is CASSHPWPGAIEAFF. CDR3 nucleotides: TGCGCCAGCAGCCACCCTTGGCCAGGGGCGATTGAAGCTTTCTTT. The chain has TRBV4-1 and TRBJ1-1, with D possibly TRBD1 on 6 matching bases. The CDR3 length is 15 residues. The germline V and J ends were trimmed by 3 bases and 7 bases, with 18 bases remaining between them. Germline V gene sequence: CDR1 MGHRA, CDR2 YSYEKL.

This clone appeared many times. This rearrangement joins TRBV5-1 to TRBJ1-1; TRBD1 is a possible D gene (6 bases). V lost 4 bases and J 7 bases, leaving 11 bases between the germline ends. The germline V gene has CDR1 SGHRS and CDR2 YFSETQ. The CDR3 is made up of 12 amino acids. Here the CDR3 reads CASSPGQHEAFF. The CDR3 coding sequence is TGCGCCAGCAGCCCAGGACAGCATGAAGCTTTCTTT.

J is TRBJ2-1 and V is TRBV30; no definite D call. Germline V gene data show CDR1 as GTSNPN and CDR2 as SVGIG (reference sequence). With 0 bases removed from V and 8 bases from J, the gap between germline ends came to 14 bases. This CDR3 is built from 14 residues. DNA of the CDR3: TGTGCCTGGAGTGTAATTGCGGCGGTCTATGAGCAGTTCTTC. Amino acids: CAWSVIAAVYEQFF.

This clone turned up a few times. V usage is TRBV28 and J usage is TRBJ2-7; no clear D gene. The CDR3 covers 14 residues. Germline values: CDR1 MDHEN, CDR2 SYDVKM. Trimming took 5 bases from V and 3 from J, leaving 14 bases between them. The CDR3 coding sequence is TGTGCCAGCAGTCGCGGCCCTAGGTACTACGAGCAGTACTTC. It translates to CASSRGPRYYEQYF.

This clone was seen more than once but under ten times. This chain joins TRBV19 and TRBJ1-3; the match to TRBD1 covers 7 bases. The CDR3 totals 15 residues. Trimming cost V 7 bases and J 0 bases; bases outside gene matches: 6. Germline CDR1 and CDR2: LNHDA and SQIVND (reference sequence). The chain's CDR3 is CASTTGRYSGNTIYF. The CDR3 DNA reads as TGTGCCAGTACGACAGGGCGATACTCTGGAAACACCATATATTTT.

This clone was recorded many times. The chain recombines TRBV11-3 with TRBJ1-6; D ambiguous. CDR1 and CDR2 from the germline V gene are SGHNT and YENEEA. The CDR3 is made up of 17 amino acids. Deletions cut 4 bases from V and 2 bases from J, with 15 bases between. The CDR3 coding sequence is TGTGCCAGCAGCTCCCGGGCCATCCTAACCTATAATTCACCCCTCCACTTT. The encoded protein is CASSSRAILTYNSPLHF.

In its sample, this clone ranks as medium-sized. The chain recombines TRBV7-9 with TRBJ1-5, with D perhaps matching TRBD1 (6 bases). V gave up 5 bases and J gave up 3 bases, with 11 bases separating them. CDR3 size: 14 residues. Germline-derived CDR1 and CDR2 are SEHNR and FQNEAQ (reference sequence). This chain's CDR3 is CASSPQGNNQPQHF. The CDR3 coding sequence is TGTGCCAGCAGCCCACAGGGAAACAATCAGCCCCAGCATTTT. Filled out from reference TRBV7-9 and TRBJ1-5, the complete variable domain reads DTGVSQNPRHKITKRGQNVTFRCDPISEHNRLYWYRQTLGQGPEFLTYFQNEAQLEKSRLLSDRFSAERPKGSFSTLEIQRTEQGDSAMYLCASSPQGNNQPQHFGDGTRLSIL.

This clone has only a few counts. V gene TRBV6-2 or TRBV6-3 combines with J gene TRBJ2-7; tentative D call: TRBD1 (6 bases). The germline V gene encodes CDR1 MNHEY and CDR2 SVGEGT. There are 14 residues in the CDR3. V was cut by 0 bases and J by 7 bases, with 13 bases left in between. The CDR3 spells CASSYSDSPDEQYF. Here the CDR3 DNA reads TGTGCCAGCAGTTACTCGGACAGCCCCGATGAGCAGTACTTC.